Shown below are 2 T cell receptor beta chains from a single sample sequenced in a study of PD-1 blockade in classical Hodgkin lymphoma. The protocol was immunoSEQ multiplex PCR, while the TCRdb copy is restricted to in-frame clones and leaves out a portion. The sample records 43,000 or so clones, roughly 78% being singletons. Time point here: cycle 4 day 1 (C4D1), after five to seven weeks of nivolumab. Each patient experienced a relapse that followed autologous stem cell transplantation, and brentuximab vedotin exposure varied. The material was peripheral blood mononuclear cells (PBMCs), obtained before the fourth cycle of nivolumab. The receptors shown here come from a human donor with classical Hodgkin lymphoma.

J is TRBJ2-7 and V is TRBV4-1; 11 bases fit TRBD2. Germline CDR1 reads MGHRA; CDR2 reads YSYEKL. CDR3 length equals 17 residues. The junction had 7 bases not matched to a gene; V was cut back by 0 bases and J by 3 bases. CDR3 nucleotide sequence: TGCGCCAGCAGCCAAGACTTCGGGACTAGCGGAATCTACGAGCAGTACTTC. Protein: CASSQDFGTSGIYEQYF.

This clone was observed once. J is TRBJ2-5 and V is TRBV25-1; 12 bases are a match to TRBD1. CDR3 length: 18 amino acids. With 5 bases clipped from V and 4 bases from J, the junction kept 14 bases outside the gene matches. Germline values: CDR1 MGHDK, CDR2 SYGVNS. The CDR3 DNA reads as TGTGCCAGCAGTCCCCTGGGACAGGGGGCCACCATTCGAGAGACCCAGTACTTC. The encoded protein is CASSPLGQGATIRETQYF.